This paragraph reports one T cell receptor (beta chain). The antigen remains undetermined. The source of the sample is a study of T-cell reconstitution after alpha-beta-depleted transplantation in children. Broader study findings: Elevated TCRbeta diversity at day 60 was traced, in some patients, to surviving recipient T cells and thymic progenitors. Most T-cell counts and diversity one year after the transplant came from T cells that were newly produced.

Unique molecular identifiers were used to barcode this TCRbeta library. MiXCR, run by TCRdb on the PCR reads, gives a single entry per CDR3 protein. Of hundreds of thousands of distinct CDR3 sequences listed, roughly 16% are singletons. The specimen comprised PBMCs, mostly from graft donor cells, sampled 360 days after TCRalphabeta/CD19-depleted stem cell transplant. This receptor was identified in a boy less than two years old who had a stem cell transplant for Wiskott-Aldrich syndrome, so the T cells may come from the graft donor.

CDR3 nucleotide sequence: TGCAGTGCTAGAGTTGGAGGAAAGGGAAACACCATATATTTT. Translating gives CSARVGGKGNTIYF. The chain employs TRBV20-1 and TRBJ1-3; unclear D gene. Trimming pared 1 base from V and 4 bases from J, leaving 11 bases between. The CDR3 sequence is 14 residues long. The germline V gene has CDR1 DFQATT and CDR2 SNEGSKA (reference sequence).